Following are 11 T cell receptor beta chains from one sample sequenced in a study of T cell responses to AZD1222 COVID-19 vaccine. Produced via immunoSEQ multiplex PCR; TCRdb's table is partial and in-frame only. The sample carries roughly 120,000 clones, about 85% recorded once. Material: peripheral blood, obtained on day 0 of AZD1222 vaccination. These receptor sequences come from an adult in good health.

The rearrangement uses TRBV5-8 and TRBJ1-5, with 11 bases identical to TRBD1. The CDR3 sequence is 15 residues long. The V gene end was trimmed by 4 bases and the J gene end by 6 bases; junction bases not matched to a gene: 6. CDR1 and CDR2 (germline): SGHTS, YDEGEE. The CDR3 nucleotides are TGTGCCAGCAGCCCGGGACAGGGGGTCGGTCAGCCCCAGCATTTT. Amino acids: CASSPGQGVGQPQHF.

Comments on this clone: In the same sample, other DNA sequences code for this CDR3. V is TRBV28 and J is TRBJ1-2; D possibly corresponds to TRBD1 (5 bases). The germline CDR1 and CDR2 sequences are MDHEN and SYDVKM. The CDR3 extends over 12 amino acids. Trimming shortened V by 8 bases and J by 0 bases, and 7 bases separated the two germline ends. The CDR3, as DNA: TGTGCCAGCTCGGGGGCTAACTATGGCTACACCTTC. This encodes CASSGANYGYTF.

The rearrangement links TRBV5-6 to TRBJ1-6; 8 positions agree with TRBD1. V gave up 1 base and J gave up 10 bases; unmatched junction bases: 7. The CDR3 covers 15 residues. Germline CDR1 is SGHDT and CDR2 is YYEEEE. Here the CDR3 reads CASSLRQGARSPLHF. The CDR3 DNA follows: TGTGCCAGCAGCTTGCGGCAGGGGGCACGATCACCCCTCCACTTT.

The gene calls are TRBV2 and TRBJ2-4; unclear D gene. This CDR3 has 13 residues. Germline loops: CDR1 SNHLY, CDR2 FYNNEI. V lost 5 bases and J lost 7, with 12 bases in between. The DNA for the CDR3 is TGTGCCAGCAGTCCGGGCCTGAACAACATTCAGTACTTC. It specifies CASSPGLNNIQYF. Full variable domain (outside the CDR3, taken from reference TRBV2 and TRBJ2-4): EPEVTQTPSHQVTQMGQEVILRCVPISNHLYFYWYRQILGQKVEFLVSFYNNEISEKSEIFDDQFSVERPDGSNFTLKIRSTKLEDSAMYFCASSPGLNNIQYFGAGTRLSVL.

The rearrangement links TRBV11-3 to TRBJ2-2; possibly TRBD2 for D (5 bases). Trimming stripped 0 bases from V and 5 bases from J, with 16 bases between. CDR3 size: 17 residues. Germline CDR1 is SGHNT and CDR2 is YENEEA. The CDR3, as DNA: TGTGCCAGCAGCTTAGAAGGCAGTGCACTAGGGACCGGGGAGCTGTTTTTT. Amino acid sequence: CASSLEGSALGTGELFF.

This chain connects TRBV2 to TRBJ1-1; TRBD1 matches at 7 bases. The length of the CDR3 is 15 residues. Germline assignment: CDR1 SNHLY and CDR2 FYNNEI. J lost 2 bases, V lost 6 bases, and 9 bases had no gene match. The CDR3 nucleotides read TGTGCCAGCAGGAGGGGGCCCGGGACTAACACTGAAGCTTTCTTT. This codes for CASRRGPGTNTEAFF.

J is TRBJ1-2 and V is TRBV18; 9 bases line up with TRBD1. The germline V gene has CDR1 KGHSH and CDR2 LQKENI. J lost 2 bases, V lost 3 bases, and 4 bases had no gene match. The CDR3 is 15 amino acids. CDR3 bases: TGTGCCAGCTCACCGATACAGGGGGCCAACTATGGCTACACCTTC. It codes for CASSPIQGANYGYTF.

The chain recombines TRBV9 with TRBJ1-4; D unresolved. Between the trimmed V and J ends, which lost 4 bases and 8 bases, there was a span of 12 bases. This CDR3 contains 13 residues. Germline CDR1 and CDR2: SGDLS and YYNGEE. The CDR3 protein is CASSPTGQEKLFF. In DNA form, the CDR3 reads TGTGCCAGCAGCCCAACCGGGCAGGAAAAACTGTTTTTT.

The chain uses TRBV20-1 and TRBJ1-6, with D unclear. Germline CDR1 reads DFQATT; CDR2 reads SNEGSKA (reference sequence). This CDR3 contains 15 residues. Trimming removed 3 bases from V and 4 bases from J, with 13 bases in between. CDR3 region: CSASDSGNYNSPLHF. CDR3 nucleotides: TGCAGTGCTAGTGATTCCGGCAATTATAATTCACCCCTCCACTTT.

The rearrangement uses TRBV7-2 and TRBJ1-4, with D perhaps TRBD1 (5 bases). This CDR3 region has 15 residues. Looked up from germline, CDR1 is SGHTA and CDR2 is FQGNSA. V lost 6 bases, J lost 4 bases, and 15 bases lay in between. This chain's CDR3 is CASSGTGSGNEKLFF. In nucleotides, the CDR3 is TGTGCCAGCAGTGGGACGGGGTCGGGTAATGAAAAACTGTTTTTT.

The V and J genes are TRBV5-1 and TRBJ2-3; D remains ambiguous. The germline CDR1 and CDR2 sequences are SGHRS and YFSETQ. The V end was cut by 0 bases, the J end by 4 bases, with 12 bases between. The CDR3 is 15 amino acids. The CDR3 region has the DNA TGCGCCAGCAGCTTGGGGAGTAGTGGGCCAGATACGCAGTATTTT. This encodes CASSLGSSGPDTQYF.